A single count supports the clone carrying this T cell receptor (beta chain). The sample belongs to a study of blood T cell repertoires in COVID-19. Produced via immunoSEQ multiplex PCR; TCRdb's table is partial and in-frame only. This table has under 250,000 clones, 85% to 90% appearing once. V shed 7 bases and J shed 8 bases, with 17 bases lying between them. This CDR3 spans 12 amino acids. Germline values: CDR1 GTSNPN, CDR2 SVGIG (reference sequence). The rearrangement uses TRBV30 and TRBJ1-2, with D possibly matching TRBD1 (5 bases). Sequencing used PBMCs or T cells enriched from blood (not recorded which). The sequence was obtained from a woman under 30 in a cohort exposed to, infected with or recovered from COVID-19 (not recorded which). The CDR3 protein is CAYTQGSEGYTF. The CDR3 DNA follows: TGTGCCTACACGCAGGGTTCTGAGGGCTACACCTTC.